The rows below give T cell receptor beta chains drawn from one sample of a study of blood T cell repertoires in COVID-19. TCRdb keeps only in-frame clones here, not all; method: immunoSEQ multiplex PCR. The table shows 55,000 to 80,000 clones, with approximately 82% occurring only once. Sequencing input: peripheral blood. The receptors derive from a man aged 50-60 years with active COVID-19. CDR3s include the opening cysteine and the closing phenylalanine or tryptophan. D genes are given only for firm matches. Expanded clones get a size class; other rows say once, few or many, or leave the size out.

cdr3_length: 15
clone_size: once
d_call: -
j_call: TRBJ1-1
v_call: TRBV18
cdr3_nt: TGTGCCAGCTCTTCCGGCAGGGGTGGTAACACTGAAGCTTTCTTT
cdr3_aa: CASSSGRGGNTEAFF

cdr3_length: 15
clone_size: -
d_call: -
j_call: TRBJ1-5
v_call: TRBV27
cdr3_nt: TGTGCCAGCAGTTTAGAGGGTAGGAGCAATCAGCCCCAGCATTTT
cdr3_aa: CASSLEGRSNQPQHF

cdr3_length: 17
clone_size: medium-sized
d_call: TRBD2
j_call: TRBJ2-1
v_call: TRBV5-1
cdr3_nt: TGCGCCAGCAGCCCTTCTCCGATAGCGGGAGGATACAATGAGCAGTTCTTC
cdr3_aa: CASSPSPIAGGYNEQFF

cdr3_length: 15
clone_size: -
d_call: -
j_call: TRBJ2-2
v_call: TRBV13
cdr3_nt: TGTGCCAGCAGAAAGGACAGTCGTCGCACCGGGGAGCTGTTTTTT
cdr3_aa: CASRKDSRRTGELFF

cdr3_length: 14
clone_size: -
d_call: TRBD1
j_call: TRBJ2-7
v_call: TRBV20-1
cdr3_nt: TGCAGTGCTAGTAAGACAGGGAGAACGTACGAGCAGTACTTC
cdr3_aa: CSASKTGRTYEQYF

cdr3_length: 17
clone_size: -
d_call: TRBD1
j_call: TRBJ2-3
v_call: TRBV15
cdr3_nt: TGTGCCACCAGCAGAGATGTACCGGGACAGGCCACAGATACGCAGTATTTT
cdr3_aa: CATSRDVPGQATDTQYF

cdr3_length: 15
clone_size: -
d_call: -
j_call: TRBJ2-1
v_call: TRBV23-1
cdr3_nt: TGCGCCAGCAGTCAGAGTTACAGGGCGAGGAATGAGCAGTTCTTC
cdr3_aa: CASSQSYRARNEQFF

cdr3_length: 17
clone_size: -
d_call: -
j_call: TRBJ1-4
v_call: TRBV2
cdr3_nt: TGTGCCAGCAGTGAATGGGGTTGGGGCGCAACTAATGAAAAACTGTTTTTT
cdr3_aa: CASSEWGWGATNEKLFF

cdr3_length: 16
clone_size: -
d_call: TRBD1
j_call: TRBJ2-5
v_call: TRBV7-7
cdr3_nt: TGTGCTAGCAGCTTATCTGGTCAGGGGGCAATCGAGACCCAGTACTTC
cdr3_aa: CASSLSGQGAIETQYF

cdr3_length: 11
clone_size: -
d_call: -
j_call: TRBJ2-7
v_call: TRBV4-1
cdr3_nt: TGCGCCAGCAGCCAGGCCGACGAGCAGTACTTC
cdr3_aa: CASSQADEQYF

cdr3_length: 17
clone_size: once
d_call: TRBD1
j_call: TRBJ2-1
v_call: TRBV29-1
cdr3_nt: TGCAGCGTTGCAGGACAGGGGCCGCGTGCCTCGCTCAATGAGCAGTTCTTC
cdr3_aa: CSVAGQGPRASLNEQFF

cdr3_length: 15
clone_size: -
d_call: -
j_call: TRBJ2-2
v_call: TRBV28
cdr3_nt: TGTGCCAGCACTCTCGTCGGGACGAACACCGGGGAGCTGTTTTTT
cdr3_aa: CASTLVGTNTGELFF

cdr3_length: 14
clone_size: -
d_call: TRBD1
j_call: TRBJ2-2
v_call: TRBV9
cdr3_nt: TGTGCCAGCACTATACAGGGGGCGGGCGGGGAGCTGTTTTTT
cdr3_aa: CASTIQGAGGELFF

cdr3_length: 16
clone_size: -
d_call: TRBD1
j_call: TRBJ2-7
v_call: TRBV7-3
cdr3_nt: TGTGCCAGCAGCTTAGGCGGCCAGGGGGCCTCCTACGAGCAGTACTTC
cdr3_aa: CASSLGGQGASYEQYF

cdr3_length: 14
clone_size: -
d_call: -
j_call: TRBJ1-2
v_call: TRBV27
cdr3_nt: TGTGCCAGCAGTTTAAATTCTCGGAACTATGGCTACACCTTC
cdr3_aa: CASSLNSRNYGYTF

cdr3_length: 16
clone_size: once
d_call: -
j_call: TRBJ1-5
v_call: TRBV25-1
cdr3_nt: TGTGCCAGCAGCGACGCCGCGGGGGGGGAGGGTCAGCCCCAGCATTTT
cdr3_aa: CASSDAAGGEGQPQHF

cdr3_length: 16
clone_size: -
d_call: TRBD1
j_call: TRBJ2-3
v_call: TRBV19
cdr3_nt: TGTGCCAGTAGTATGGGACAGGGGGCGCGCGCAGATACGCAGTATTTT
cdr3_aa: CASSMGQGARADTQYF

cdr3_length: 18
clone_size: -
d_call: TRBD2
j_call: TRBJ2-5
v_call: TRBV18
cdr3_nt: TGTGCCAGCTCACCACCCGGGACTAGCGGGAGGGCAAAGGAGACCCAGTACTTC
cdr3_aa: CASSPPGTSGRAKETQYF

cdr3_length: 14
clone_size: -
d_call: TRBD1
j_call: TRBJ1-4
v_call: TRBV2
cdr3_nt: TGTGCCAGCAGTGAGGACAGGGATTGGGAAAAACTGTTTTTT
cdr3_aa: CASSEDRDWEKLFF

cdr3_length: 14
clone_size: -
d_call: -
j_call: TRBJ1-2
v_call: TRBV19
cdr3_nt: TGTGCCAGTTCCTGGGGGGTTGGAAACTATGGCTACACCTTC
cdr3_aa: CASSWGVGNYGYTF

cdr3_length: 14
clone_size: -
d_call: TRBD1
j_call: TRBJ1-2
v_call: TRBV6-1
cdr3_nt: TGTGCCAGCAGTGAAGGGCAGGGGGCGGCTGGCTACACCTTC
cdr3_aa: CASSEGQGAAGYTF

cdr3_length: 16
clone_size: -
d_call: -
j_call: TRBJ2-6
v_call: TRBV5-1
cdr3_nt: TGCGCCAGCAGCCCAGGACATGCCTCTGGGGCCAACGTCCTGACTTTC
cdr3_aa: CASSPGHASGANVLTF

cdr3_length: 13
clone_size: -
d_call: -
j_call: TRBJ2-5
v_call: TRBV10-1
cdr3_nt: TGCGCCAGCAGTCGAGTGCAGGGGGAGACCCAGTACTTC
cdr3_aa: CASSRVQGETQYF

cdr3_length: 18
clone_size: -
d_call: TRBD1
j_call: TRBJ1-4
v_call: TRBV5-6
cdr3_nt: TGTGCCAGCAGCCTAACCCCCACAGGGGGGGTTTTGGATGAAAAACTGTTTTTT
cdr3_aa: CASSLTPTGGVLDEKLFF

cdr3_length: 12
clone_size: once
d_call: -
j_call: TRBJ1-5
v_call: TRBV24-1
cdr3_nt: TGTGCCACGAGTGCAGGGGACCAGCCCCAGCATTTT
cdr3_aa: CATSAGDQPQHF

cdr3_length: 17
clone_size: -
d_call: TRBD2
j_call: TRBJ2-5
v_call: TRBV5-1
cdr3_nt: TGCGCCAGCAGCCCATCCGGGACTAGCGGGACCCAAGAGACCCAGTACTTC
cdr3_aa: CASSPSGTSGTQETQYF

cdr3_length: 15
clone_size: -
d_call: TRBD2
j_call: TRBJ2-5
v_call: TRBV6-2/TRBV6-3
cdr3_nt: TGTGCCAGCAGTTTAGCGGGGAATACCCGGGAGACCCAGTACTTC
cdr3_aa: CASSLAGNTRETQYF

cdr3_length: 15
clone_size: -
d_call: TRBD1
j_call: TRBJ2-1
v_call: TRBV18
cdr3_nt: TGTGCCAGCTCACCGGCCCGGGACAGGGCCAATGAGCAGTTCTTC
cdr3_aa: CASSPARDRANEQFF

cdr3_length: 16
clone_size: -
d_call: TRBD2
j_call: TRBJ2-3
v_call: TRBV9
cdr3_nt: TGTGCCAGCAGCGCGCCTATAGCGGGGTCTGAAGATACGCAGTATTTT
cdr3_aa: CASSAPIAGSEDTQYF

cdr3_length: 12
clone_size: -
d_call: -
j_call: TRBJ2-3
v_call: TRBV2
cdr3_nt: TGTGCCAGCAGTGGGGAGGAAGATACGCAGTATTTT
cdr3_aa: CASSGEEDTQYF

cdr3_length: 15
clone_size: -
d_call: -
j_call: TRBJ1-2
v_call: TRBV15
cdr3_nt: TGTGCCACCAGCAGAGATAGAACAGCCTATGATGGCTACACCTTC
cdr3_aa: CATSRDRTAYDGYTF

cdr3_length: 13
clone_size: -
d_call: -
j_call: TRBJ2-5
v_call: TRBV11-2
cdr3_nt: TGTGCCAGCAGCTTGGGGGGACCTGGGACCCAGTACTTC
cdr3_aa: CASSLGGPGTQYF

cdr3_length: 15
clone_size: -
d_call: -
j_call: TRBJ1-1
v_call: TRBV18
cdr3_nt: TGTGCCAGCTCACCTTGGCCGGGGAGGAACACTGAAGCTTTCTTT
cdr3_aa: CASSPWPGRNTEAFF

cdr3_length: 14
clone_size: -
d_call: TRBD1
j_call: TRBJ2-7
v_call: TRBV30
cdr3_nt: TGTGCCTGGAGTTACGGGACAGGGGGCGAAGAGCAGTACTTC
cdr3_aa: CAWSYGTGGEEQYF

cdr3_length: 13
clone_size: -
d_call: -
j_call: TRBJ1-2
v_call: TRBV28
cdr3_nt: TGTGCCAGCAGTAGTGGGCAGATTGATGGCTACACCTTC
cdr3_aa: CASSSGQIDGYTF